The 32 T cell receptor beta chains in this list originate from one sample, sequenced in a study of CXCR3-negative and CXCR3-positive naive CD8 T cells. Through 5' RACE with UMI labels, the TRB cDNA libraries were prepared. TCRdb processed the 5' RACE reads again and assigns one entry to each CDR3 protein, with no DNA. The sample has some 45,000 distinct CDR3 sequences. The sequenced sample consisted of naive CXCR3- CD8+ T cells from blood. Subset reported: CD45RO-CCR7+CD27+CD95- naive CD8+ T cells lacking CXCR3 (TNR3-). The receptors derive from a human donor in good health. Some clones in this sample may be carry-over from other donors' samples.

The CDR3: CASSQDALGQGYGYTF. The V gene is TRBV4-3, the J gene TRBJ1-2; lacking DNA, the TRBD1 call made by TCRdb goes unchecked. The germline V gene has CDR1 LGHNA and CDR2 YSLEER. The CDR3 sequence is 16 residues long.

This sequence joins TRBV24-1 and TRBJ2-2; TCRdb picks TRBD2, but there is no DNA to check that call. The CDR3 sequence is 13 residues long. Germline CDR1 is KGHDR and CDR2 is SFDVKD. CDR3 amino acids: CATGLAGTGELFF.

The CDR3 reads CARPPQRATSGANVETQYF. The chain recombines TRBV5-1 with TRBJ2-5; TCRdb calls TRBD2, which cannot be checked without DNA. Germline values: CDR1 SGHRS, CDR2 YFSETQ. This CDR3 comprises 19 residues.

The V gene is TRBV6-6, the J gene TRBJ2-7; the TCRdb call, TRBD1, lacks DNA for checking. The CDR3 is 14 amino acids. Per germline, CDR1 MNHNY and CDR2 SVGAGI (reference sequence). The CDR3 reads CASSYGTGAYEQYF.

The gene calls are TRBV28 and TRBJ1-4; no DNA is available, so the TRBD1 call from TCRdb remains unchecked. The CDR3 loop spans 18 amino acids. In germline, CDR1 is MDHEN, CDR2 SYDVKM. The CDR3 sequence is CASSNSRDRRTTNEKLFF.

The CDR3 loop reads CASSLMGGIYEQYF. The rearrangement uses TRBV27 and TRBJ2-7; the TCRdb D gene call, TRBD1, has no DNA to confirm it. Germline CDR1 reads MNHEY; CDR2 reads SMNVEV (reference sequence). The CDR3 has 14 residues.

The rearrangement links TRBV28 to TRBJ2-2. This CDR3 has 12 amino acids. Looked up from germline, CDR1 is MDHEN and CDR2 is SYDVKM. The CDR3 reads CASSSVTGELFF.

The chain is built from TRBV12-3 or TRBV12-4 and TRBJ2-1; TCRdb's D call, TRBD1, is unchecked because there is no DNA. This CDR3 contains 16 residues. CDR3: CANSPGGLPSYNEQFF.

V usage is TRBV5-1 and J usage is TRBJ1-1; TCRdb selects TRBD1, and the lack of DNA leaves this call unchecked. Per the germline V gene, CDR1 is SGHRS and CDR2 is YFSETQ. This CDR3 region has 15 residues. This CDR3 is CASSLARTGVTEAFF.

The chain employs TRBV28 and TRBJ2-7. This CDR3 has 13 amino acids. Germline CDR1 reads MDHEN; CDR2 reads SYDVKM. CDR3 sequence reads: CASTERSHIEQYF.

The V gene is TRBV27, the J gene TRBJ1-1; the TRBD1 assignment by TCRdb is unverifiable without DNA. This CDR3 is built from 16 residues. In germline, CDR1 is MNHEY, CDR2 SMNVEV (reference sequence). The CDR3 sequence is CASSLRQGALNTEAFF.

The V call is TRBV28, the J call TRBJ2-3; lacking DNA, the TRBD2 call made by TCRdb goes unchecked. From germline, CDR1 is MDHEN and CDR2 SYDVKM. This CDR3 has 17 amino acids. The CDR3 is CASSLSQLGGLRDTQYF. Looking up the rest from reference TRBV28 and TRBJ2-3 gives the full variable domain: DVKVTQSSRYLVKRTGEKVFLECVQDMDHENMFWYRQDPGLGLRLIYFSYDVKMKEKGDIPEGYSVSREKKERFSLILESASTNQTSMYLCASSLSQLGGLRDTQYFGPGTRLTVL.

This rearrangement joins TRBV28 to TRBJ2-5. The CDR3 loop spans 14 amino acids. Germline loops: CDR1 MDHEN, CDR2 SYDVKM. CDR3 loop: CASSPYRPQETQYF. Full variable domain (missing parts from reference TRBV28 and TRBJ2-5): DVKVTQSSRYLVKRTGEKVFLECVQDMDHENMFWYRQDPGLGLRLIYFSYDVKMKEKGDIPEGYSVSREKKERFSLILESASTNQTSMYLCASSPYRPQETQYFGPGTRLLVL.

This chain connects TRBV29-1 to TRBJ2-3; TCRdb reports TRBD1, a call that lacks DNA to check it against. Germline CDR1 reads SQVTM; CDR2 reads ANQGSEA. The CDR3 runs to 14 residues. CDR3: CSVEPGQRTDTQYF.

CDR3 amino acids: CASSGGVMYNEQFF. This sequence joins TRBV5-1 and TRBJ2-1. Germline CDR1 SGHRS, CDR2 YFSETQ. The CDR3 consists of 14 residues. The variable domain in full, with the rest retrieved from reference TRBV5-1 and TRBJ2-1, is KAGVTQTPRYLIKTRGQQVTLSCSPISGHRSVSWYQQTPGQGLQFLFEYFSETQRNKGNFPGRFSGRQFSNSRSEMNVSTLELGDSALYLCASSGGVMYNEQFFGPGTRLTVL.

V usage is TRBV4-3 and J usage is TRBJ2-1; the TCRdb D gene call, TRBD1, has no DNA to confirm it. Germline loops: CDR1 LGHNA, CDR2 YSLEER. There are 15 residues in the CDR3. CDR3 amino acids: CASSQEWVSGRRKFF.

This chain uses TRBV29-1 with TRBJ2-5. CDR1 and CDR2 (germline): SQVTM, ANQGSEA. The CDR3 extends over 16 amino acids. CDR3: CSVEDPSSRRQETQYF.

This rearrangement joins TRBV29-1 to TRBJ2-3; TCRdb lists TRBD1, though no DNA is available to test this call. Germline V gene lookup returns CDR1 SQVTM and CDR2 ANQGSEA. The CDR3 totals 13 residues. The CDR3 sequence is CSVVRGGADTQYF.

This chain uses TRBV28 with TRBJ2-3; TCRdb gives TRBD1 as the D gene, but with no DNA this cannot be confirmed. The length of the CDR3 is 14 residues. Germline loops: CDR1 MDHEN, CDR2 SYDVKM. The CDR3 region is CATTGGVSTDTQYF. The complete variable domain, with remaining parts taken from reference TRBV28 and TRBJ2-3, reads DVKVTQSSRYLVKRTGEKVFLECVQDMDHENMFWYRQDPGLGLRLIYFSYDVKMKEKGDIPEGYSVSREKKERFSLILESASTNQTSMYLCATTGGVSTDTQYFGPGTRLTVL.

The chain couples TRBV6-2 or TRBV6-3 to TRBJ2-7. Germline V gives CDR1 MNHEY, CDR2 SVGEGT. The CDR3 consists of 13 residues. The CDR3 spells CASSYVDSYEQYF.

The genes are TRBV14 and TRBJ1-1. This CDR3 spans 15 amino acids. In germline, CDR1 is SGHDN, CDR2 FVKESK. Here the CDR3 reads CASSQVSDLNTEAFF. The variable domain in full, completed from reference TRBV14 and TRBJ1-1, reads EAGVTQFPSHSVIEKGQTVTLRCDPISGHDNLYWYRRVMGKEIKFLLHFVKESKQDESGMPNNRFLAERTGGTYSTLKVQPAELEDSGVYFCASSQVSDLNTEAFFGQGTRLTVV.

The rearrangement joins TRBV19 to TRBJ2-7; TCRdb lists TRBD1, though no DNA is available to test this call. Germline V gene lookup returns CDR1 LNHDA and CDR2 SQIVND (reference sequence). This CDR3 is built from 13 residues. The CDR3 is CASSIGDSYEQYF.

The chain joins TRBV12-3 or TRBV12-4 to TRBJ2-7; no DNA is available, so the TRBD1 call from TCRdb remains unchecked. This CDR3 has 15 amino acids. The CDR3 reads CASSPFPGTEYEQYF.

This chain connects TRBV9 to TRBJ2-1; there is no DNA to check the TCRdb D call of TRBD2. CDR3 length: 15 amino acids. The germline CDR1 and CDR2 sequences are SGDLS and YYNGEE. The CDR3 here is CASTNPDSYYNEQFF.

V gene TRBV4-1 combines with J gene TRBJ2-2; TCRdb reports TRBD2, a call that lacks DNA to check it against. CDR1 is MGHRA, CDR2 YSYEKL, per germline. The CDR3 is 18 amino acids. CDR3: CASSQDRGLNLNTGELFF.

This clonotype is medium-sized by frequency. The chain has TRBV10-2 and TRBJ2-7; TCRdb indicates TRBD1, and absent DNA this call remains unverified. Germline values: CDR1 WSHSY, CDR2 SAAADI. The CDR3 extends over 12 amino acids. The CDR3 protein is CASNGQAYEQYF.

The CDR3 region is CASSSRDRATNEKLFF. This sequence joins TRBV28 and TRBJ1-4; TCRdb reports TRBD1, a call that lacks DNA to check it against. The CDR3 sequence is 16 residues long. Germline V CDR1 and CDR2: MDHEN, SYDVKM.

CDR3 region: CSVEDSSEEPATQYF. V usage is TRBV29-1 and J usage is TRBJ2-5; TCRdb selects TRBD2, and the lack of DNA leaves this call unchecked. CDR3 size: 15 residues. Germline V CDR1 and CDR2: SQVTM, ANQGSEA.

The chain couples TRBV20-1 to TRBJ1-4. Germline CDR1 DFQATT, CDR2 SNEGSKA (reference sequence). This CDR3 is built from 12 residues. The chain's CDR3 is CSARSTTEELFF.

CDR3: CSARASEGGDYQPQHF. The J gene is TRBJ1-5, the V gene TRBV20-1. CDR1 is DFQATT, CDR2 SNEGSKA, per germline (reference sequence). The CDR3 is made up of 16 amino acids.

This CDR3 reads CASTSNSYNEQFF. The chain joins TRBV19 to TRBJ2-1. The CDR3 totals 13 residues. The germline CDR1 and CDR2 sequences are LNHDA and SQIVND (reference sequence).

The gene calls are TRBV7-3 and TRBJ1-2. The germline gives CDR1 SGHTA, CDR2 FQGTGA. The CDR3 totals 13 residues. The CDR3 loop reads CASSLTGSDGYTF.